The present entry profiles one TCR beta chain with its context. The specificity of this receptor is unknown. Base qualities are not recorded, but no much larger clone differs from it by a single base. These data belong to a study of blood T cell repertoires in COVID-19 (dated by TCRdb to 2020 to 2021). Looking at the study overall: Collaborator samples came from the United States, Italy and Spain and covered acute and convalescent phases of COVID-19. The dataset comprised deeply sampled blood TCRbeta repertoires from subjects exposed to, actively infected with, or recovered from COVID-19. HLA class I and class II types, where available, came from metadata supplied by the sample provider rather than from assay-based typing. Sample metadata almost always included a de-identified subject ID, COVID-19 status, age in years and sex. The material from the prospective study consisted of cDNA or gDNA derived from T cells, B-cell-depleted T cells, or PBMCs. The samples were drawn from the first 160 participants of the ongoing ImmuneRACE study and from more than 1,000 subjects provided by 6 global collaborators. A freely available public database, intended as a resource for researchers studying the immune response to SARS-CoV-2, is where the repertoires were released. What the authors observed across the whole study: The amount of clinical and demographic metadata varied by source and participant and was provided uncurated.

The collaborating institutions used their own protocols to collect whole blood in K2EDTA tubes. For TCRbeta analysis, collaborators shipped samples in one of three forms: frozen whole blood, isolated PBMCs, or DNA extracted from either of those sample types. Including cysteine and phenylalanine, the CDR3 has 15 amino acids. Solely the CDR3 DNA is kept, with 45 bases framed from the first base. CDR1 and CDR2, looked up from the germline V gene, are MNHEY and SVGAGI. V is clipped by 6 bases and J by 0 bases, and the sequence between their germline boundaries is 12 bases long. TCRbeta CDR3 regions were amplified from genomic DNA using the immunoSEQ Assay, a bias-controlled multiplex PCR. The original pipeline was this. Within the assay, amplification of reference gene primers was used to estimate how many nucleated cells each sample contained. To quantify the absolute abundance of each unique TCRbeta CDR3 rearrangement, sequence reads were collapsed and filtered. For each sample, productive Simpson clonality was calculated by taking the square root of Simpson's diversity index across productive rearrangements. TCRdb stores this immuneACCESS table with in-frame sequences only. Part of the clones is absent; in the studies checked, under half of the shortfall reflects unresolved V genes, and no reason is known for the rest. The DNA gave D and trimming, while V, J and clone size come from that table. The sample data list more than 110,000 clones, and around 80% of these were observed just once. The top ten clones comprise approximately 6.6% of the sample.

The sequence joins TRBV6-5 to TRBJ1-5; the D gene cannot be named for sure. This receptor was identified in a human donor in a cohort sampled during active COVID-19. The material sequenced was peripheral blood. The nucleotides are TGTGCCAGCAGCCTGACACATTATAGCAATCAGCCCCAGCATTTT. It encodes CASSLTHYSNQPQHF.